Described below is a single TCR beta chain sequence and its context. Its target is unknown. TCRdb's table, derived via immunoSEQ multiplex PCR, lists solely in-frame clones and lacks some. The table has some 70,000 clones, approximately 81% seen once. This entry is derived from a study of glioma-infiltrating T cells after dendritic cell vaccination. The study's findings and limits: Complete blood and tumor specimen sets were limited to few patients.

The CDR3 is 15 residues long. Germline V gene lookup returns CDR1 SGHRS and CDR2 YFSETQ. V dropped 2 bases and J dropped 0 bases, with 8 bases sitting between them. None of the glioblastoma patients had an isocitrate dehydrogenase mutation. The chain recombines TRBV5-1 with TRBJ1-4, with D tentatively TRBD1 (6 bases). This sample comprised blood, obtained before dendritic cell vaccination. The receptor comes from a human donor with glioblastoma. Here the CDR3 reads CASSFGQTTNEKLFF. CDR3 bases: TGCGCCAGCAGCTTTGGACAGACAACTAATGAAAAACTGTTTTTT.